Sequencing of this T cell receptor beta chain was carried out in a study of beta chain features in type 1 diabetes. For the study at large: In all, about 100,000,000 sorted cells from all samples were analyzed. Findings and caveats of the study: Resolution of whether HLA type affects TCRB rearrangement was not achieved here. Among all four CD4+ subsets, Type 1 diabetes patients had TCRB CDR3s that were moderately but significantly shorter.

The sequenced template was cDNA made from the entire isolated RNA. This table comes from immunoSEQ multiplex PCR, and its TCRdb copy is limited to in-frame clones, with some not included. The sample contains approximately 730,000 clones, around an eighth of which appear only once. Details on this clone: Its antigen is not identified.

Heparinised blood was drawn once per donor, averaging about 116 mL. Germline assignment: CDR1 SGHDT and CDR2 YYEEEE. There are 13 residues in the CDR3. V dropped 0 bases and J dropped 4 bases, with 7 bases sitting between them. This chain connects TRBV5-6 to TRBJ1-2; D not certain. Sequenced input: naive CD4+ T cells from blood. The TCR originated in a man aged 18 to 29 with type 1 diabetes. This CDR3 is CASSLARTYGYTF. DNA for the CDR3: TGTGCCAGCAGCTTGGCGCGGACCTATGGCTACACCTTC.